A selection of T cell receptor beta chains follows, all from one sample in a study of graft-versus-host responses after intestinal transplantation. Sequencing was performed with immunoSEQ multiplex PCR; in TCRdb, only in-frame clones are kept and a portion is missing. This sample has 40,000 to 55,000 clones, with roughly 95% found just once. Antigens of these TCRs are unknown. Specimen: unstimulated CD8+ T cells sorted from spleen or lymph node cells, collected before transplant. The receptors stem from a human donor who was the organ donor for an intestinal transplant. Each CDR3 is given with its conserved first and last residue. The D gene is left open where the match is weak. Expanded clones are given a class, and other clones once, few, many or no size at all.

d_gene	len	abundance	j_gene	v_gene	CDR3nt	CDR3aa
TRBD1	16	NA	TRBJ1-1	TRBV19	TGTGCCAGTAGCATCCTTGGGACAGGGGATCGAACTGAAGCTTTCTTT	CASSILGTGDRTEAFF
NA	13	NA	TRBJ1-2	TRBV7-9	TGTGCCAGCAGCTCCGGGACTGCTCCCGACTACACCTTC	CASSSGTAPDYTF
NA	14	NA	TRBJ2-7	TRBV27	TGTGCCAGCAGACTTACAGGGAGCTCCTACGAGCAGTACTTC	CASRLTGSSYEQYF
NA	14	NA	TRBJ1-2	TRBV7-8	TGTGCCAGCAGCGCTAGGGCCGGCGAGTATGGCTACACCTTC	CASSARAGEYGYTF
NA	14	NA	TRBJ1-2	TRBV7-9	TGTGCCAGCAGCGCGAACGGACAGAACTATGGCTACACCTTC	CASSANGQNYGYTF
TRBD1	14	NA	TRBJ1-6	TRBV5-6	TGTGCCAGCAACCCGGGACAGTATAATTCACCCCTCCACTTT	CASNPGQYNSPLHF
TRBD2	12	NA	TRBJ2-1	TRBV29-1	TGCAGCGGACTAGCGCTCTACAATGAGCAGTTCTTC	CSGLALYNEQFF
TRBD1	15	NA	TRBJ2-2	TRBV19	TGTGCCAGTCGAACGGGGACAGGGGGGACCGGGGAGCTGTTTTTT	CASRTGTGGTGELFF
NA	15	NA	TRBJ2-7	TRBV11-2	TGTGCCAGCAGCTTAGAGGCTCCGGACAACTACGAGCAGTACTTC	CASSLEAPDNYEQYF
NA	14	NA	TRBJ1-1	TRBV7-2	TGTGCCAGCAGCTTAAGTTTACAGTACACTGAAGCTTTCTTT	CASSLSLQYTEAFF
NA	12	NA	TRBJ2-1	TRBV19	TGTGCCAGTAGTTCCCTTTACAATGAGCAGTTCTTC	CASSSLYNEQFF
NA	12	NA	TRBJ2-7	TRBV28	TGTGCCAGCAGTATTGGCTCCTACGAGCAGTACTTC	CASSIGSYEQYF
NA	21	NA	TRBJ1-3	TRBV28	TGTGCCAGCAGTTTAGTTGGCAGAGGGACCCCCTCGTCGTTCCCTGGAAACACCATATATTTT	CASSLVGRGTPSSFPGNTIYF
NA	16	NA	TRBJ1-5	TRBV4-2	TGTGCCAGCAGCCAAGGCCTCGCGGATAGCAATCAGCCCCAGCATTTT	CASSQGLADSNQPQHF
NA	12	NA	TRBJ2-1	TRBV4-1	TGCGCCAGCAGCCACCCTACGGATGAGCAGTTCTTC	CASSHPTDEQFF
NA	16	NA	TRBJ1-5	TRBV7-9	TGTGCCAGCAGCTTAGAGGGTTCTGAAGTCAATCAGCCCCAGCATTTT	CASSLEGSEVNQPQHF
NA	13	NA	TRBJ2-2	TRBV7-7	TGTGCTAGCAGCGCCCTAAACACCGGGGAGCTGTTTTTT	CASSALNTGELFF
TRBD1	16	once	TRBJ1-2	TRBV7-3	TGTGCCAGCAGCCCCCTGGGACAGGGGGTTGACTATGGCTACACCTTC	CASSPLGQGVDYGYTF
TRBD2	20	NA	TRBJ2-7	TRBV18	TGTGCCAGCTCACCACTGTATAGCGGGGGGGCCATGAGTGAGTTCCACGAGCAGTACTTC	CASSPLYSGGAMSEFHEQYF
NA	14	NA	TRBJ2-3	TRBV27	TGTGCCAGCAGTTTATCGCCCGGCACAGATACGCAGTATTTT	CASSLSPGTDTQYF
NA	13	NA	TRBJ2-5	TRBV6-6	TGTGCCAGCAATTCGGGACACCCTGGGACCCAGTACTTC	CASNSGHPGTQYF
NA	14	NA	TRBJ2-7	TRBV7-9	TGTGCCAGCAGCGCATCCAGCCTAGAGAACGAGCAGTACTTC	CASSASSLENEQYF
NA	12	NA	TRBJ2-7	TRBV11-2	TGTGCCAGCAGTTCTGACGGCGGGGAGCAGTACTTC	CASSSDGGEQYF
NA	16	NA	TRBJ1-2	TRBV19	TGTGCCAGTAGTAATACCCCTTTGCCGGCTAACTATGGCTACACCTTC	CASSNTPLPANYGYTF
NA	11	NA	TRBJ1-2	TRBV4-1	TGCGCCAGCAGCCACGGGGTGAGCTACACCTTC	CASSHGVSYTF
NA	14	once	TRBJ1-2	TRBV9	TGTGCCAGCAGCGTAGGAGGGTCTAACTATGGCTACACCTTC	CASSVGGSNYGYTF
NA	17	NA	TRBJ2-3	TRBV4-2	TGTGCCAGCAGCCAGTGGGGGACTTGGGGCCCCACAGATACGCAGTATTTT	CASSQWGTWGPTDTQYF
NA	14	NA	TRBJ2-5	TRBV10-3	TGTGCCATCAGTGATCCGGGGGCCGAAGAGACCCAGTACTTC	CAISDPGAEETQYF
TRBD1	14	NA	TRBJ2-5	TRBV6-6	TGTGCCAGCAGATTACAGGGGGGCCAAGAGACCCAGTACTTC	CASRLQGGQETQYF
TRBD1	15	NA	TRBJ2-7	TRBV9	TGTGCCAGCAGCGTGACGGGGACAGGGGCCGGGGAGCAGTACTTC	CASSVTGTGAGEQYF
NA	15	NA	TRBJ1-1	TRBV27	TGTGCCAGCAGTTTATTTGGGGAGGGGAACACTGAAGCTTTCTTT	CASSLFGEGNTEAFF
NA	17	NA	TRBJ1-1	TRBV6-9	TGTGCCAGCAGCTGGCTGGGGCAGCTGAATCGTTGGGTTGAAGCTTTCTTT	CASSWLGQLNRWVEAFF
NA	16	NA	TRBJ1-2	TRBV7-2	TGTGCCAGCAGCTTAGTGATCATGGAGGGTATCTATGGCTACACCTTC	CASSLVIMEGIYGYTF
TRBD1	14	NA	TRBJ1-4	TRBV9	TGTGCCAGCAGCGTAACAGGGGGCTTTGAAAAACTGTTTTTT	CASSVTGGFEKLFF
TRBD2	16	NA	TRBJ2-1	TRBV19	TGTGCCAGTAGTATCTTAGCGGGGGGCTTCTACAATGAGCAGTTCTTC	CASSILAGGFYNEQFF
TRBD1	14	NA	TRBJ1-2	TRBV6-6	TGTGCCAGCAGTCTCGGGACAGCCTACTATGGCTACACCTTC	CASSLGTAYYGYTF
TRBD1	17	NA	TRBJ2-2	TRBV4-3	TGCGCCAGCAGCCACCCTTTTACAGGGGGCTCGACCGGGGAGCTGTTTTTT	CASSHPFTGGSTGELFF
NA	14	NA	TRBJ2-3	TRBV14	TGTGCCAGCAGCCGTTTCGGGGGCACAGATACGCAGTATTTT	CASSRFGGTDTQYF
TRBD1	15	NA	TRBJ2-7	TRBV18	TGTGCCAGCTCACCGCCGGAACAGGGGCCCTACGAGCAGTACTTC	CASSPPEQGPYEQYF
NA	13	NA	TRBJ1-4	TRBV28	TGTGCCAGCATTGGCCGAAAGAAGGATGAACTGTTTTTT	CASIGRKKDELFF
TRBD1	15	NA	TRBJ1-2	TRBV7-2	TGTGCCAGCAGCTTAGGGACAGGTGATAGGAATGGCTACACCTTC	CASSLGTGDRNGYTF
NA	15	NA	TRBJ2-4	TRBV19	TGTGCCAGTAGTATAGAACCGACAGCTGCTGACATTCAGTACTTC	CASSIEPTAADIQYF
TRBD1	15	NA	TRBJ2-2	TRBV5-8	TGTGCCAGCAGGGGGACAGGGTCGAGCACCGGGGAGCTGTTTTTT	CASRGTGSSTGELFF
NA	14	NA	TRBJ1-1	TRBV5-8	TGCGCCAGCAGCTTGGGAATTGGGGAAGTGGAAGCTTTCTTT	CASSLGIGEVEAFF
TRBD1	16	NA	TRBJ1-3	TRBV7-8	TGTGCCATTGGGACAGCTCTGGAGGGACCTGGAAACACCATATATTTT	CAIGTALEGPGNTIYF
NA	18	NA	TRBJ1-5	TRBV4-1	TGCGCCAGCAGCCAAACACCACCTATCCGGGACCAAAAACAGCCCCAGCATTTT	CASSQTPPIRDQKQPQHF
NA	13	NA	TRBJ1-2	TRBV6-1	TGTGCCAGCAGTGAAGCGTCCAGCTATGGCTACACCTTC	CASSEASSYGYTF
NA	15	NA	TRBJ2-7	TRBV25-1	TGTGCCAGCAGTGAGATAACCAAACAGGACAACGAGCAGTACTTC	CASSEITKQDNEQYF
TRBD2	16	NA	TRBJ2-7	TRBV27	TGTGCCAGCAGTTTTGCGAGCGGGACTAGTAGGGGCGAGCAGTACTTC	CASSFASGTSRGEQYF
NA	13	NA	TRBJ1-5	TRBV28	TGTGCCAGCAGTTTCCCTAGCAATCAGCCCCAGCATTTT	CASSFPSNQPQHF
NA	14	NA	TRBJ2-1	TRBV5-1	TGCGCCAGCAGCTTGGTGGCGGGGAACAATGAGCAGTTCTTC	CASSLVAGNNEQFF
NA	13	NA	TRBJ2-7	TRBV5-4	TGTGCCAGCAGCTTGGACCGTCCATACGAGCAGTACTTC	CASSLDRPYEQYF
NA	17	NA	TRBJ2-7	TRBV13	TGTGCCAGCAGCTTAGACGTAGAGACAGGTACATCCTACGAGCAGTACTTC	CASSLDVETGTSYEQYF
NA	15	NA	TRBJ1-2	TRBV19	TGTGCCAGTAGTATCCTGAGTAGTTCTAACTATGGCTACACCTTC	CASSILSSSNYGYTF
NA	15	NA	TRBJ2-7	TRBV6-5	TGTGCCAGCAGCCCACGGACAGCTCGCAGCCACGAGCAGTACTTC	CASSPRTARSHEQYF
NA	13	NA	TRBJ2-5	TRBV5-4	TGTGCCAGCAGCTCCTCAGCCGAAGAGACCCAGTACTTC	CASSSSAEETQYF
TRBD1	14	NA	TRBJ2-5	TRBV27	TGTGCCAGCAGTCTACAGGGGTACCAAGAGACCCAGTACTTC	CASSLQGYQETQYF
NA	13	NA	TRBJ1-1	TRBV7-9	TGTGCCAGCAGAGGCAAGATGAACACTGAAGCTTTCTTT	CASRGKMNTEAFF
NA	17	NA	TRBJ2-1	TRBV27	TGTGCCAGCAGTGCGGGACTTACAAAAATCCTCTACAATGAGCAGTTCTTC	CASSAGLTKILYNEQFF
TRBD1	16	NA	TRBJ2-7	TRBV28	TGTGCCAGCAGTTCCCCACAGGGGGAACAAACCTACGAGCAGTACTTC	CASSSPQGEQTYEQYF